This is a list of T cell receptor beta chains from one sample in a study of beta chain features in type 1 diabetes. TCRdb's table, derived via immunoSEQ multiplex PCR, lists solely in-frame clones and lacks some. The table records 430,000 or so clones, about an eighth of them present only once. Sequenced sample: naive CD4+ T cells from blood. All receptors derive from a woman under 30 in good health. The CDR3 runs from the conserved cysteine through the conserved F or W. A D gene is named only where the DNA matches it firmly. Expanded clones get a size class; other rows say once, few or many, or leave the size out.

clone size: NA
V gene: TRBV18
D gene: NA
J gene: TRBJ2-5
CDR3 protein: CASSPPVIETQYF
CDR3 DNA: TGTGCCAGCTCACCACCGGTGATAGAGACCCAGTACTTC

clone size: NA
V gene: TRBV4-3
D gene: NA
J gene: TRBJ1-6
CDR3 protein: CASSQVVGGSPLHF
CDR3 DNA: TGCGCCAGCAGCCAAGTTGTGGGGGGCTCACCCCTCCACTTT

clone size: once
V gene: TRBV9
D gene: NA
J gene: TRBJ2-2
CDR3 protein: CASSVESGMVGELFF
CDR3 DNA: TGTGCCAGCAGCGTAGAGTCAGGGATGGTCGGGGAGCTGTTTTTT

clone size: few
V gene: TRBV10-3
D gene: NA
J gene: TRBJ2-4
CDR3 protein: CAISELKAGKNIQYF
CDR3 DNA: TGTGCCATCAGTGAGCTCAAGGCAGGGAAAAACATTCAGTACTTC

clone size: few
V gene: TRBV7-2
D gene: NA
J gene: TRBJ1-1
CDR3 protein: CASSSPRGGVTEAFF
CDR3 DNA: TGTGCCAGCAGCTCGCCGCGGGGAGGGGTCACTGAAGCTTTCTTT

clone size: few
V gene: TRBV5-1
D gene: NA
J gene: TRBJ2-2
CDR3 protein: CASSLGHGNTGELFF
CDR3 DNA: TGCGCCAGCAGCTTGGGACATGGCAACACCGGGGAGCTGTTTTTT

clone size: few
V gene: TRBV6-6
D gene: TRBD2
J gene: TRBJ2-1
CDR3 protein: CASILAGGYNEQFF
CDR3 DNA: TGTGCCAGCATACTAGCGGGAGGTTACAATGAGCAGTTCTTC

clone size: few
V gene: TRBV18
D gene: TRBD2
J gene: TRBJ2-4
CDR3 protein: CASSPQREVTIQYF
CDR3 DNA: TGTGCCAGCTCACCCCAGCGGGAGGTAACCATTCAGTACTTC

clone size: NA
V gene: TRBV7-6
D gene: TRBD1
J gene: TRBJ2-7
CDR3 protein: CASSLVGRGTGSYEQYF
CDR3 DNA: TGTGCCAGCAGCTTAGTAGGCAGGGGGACAGGGTCCTACGAGCAGTACTTC

clone size: few
V gene: TRBV27
D gene: TRBD2
J gene: TRBJ2-3
CDR3 protein: CASSGTSGSTDTQYF
CDR3 DNA: TGTGCCAGCTCCGGGACTAGCGGTAGCACAGATACGCAGTATTTT

clone size: few
V gene: TRBV5-1
D gene: TRBD2
J gene: TRBJ2-5
CDR3 protein: CASSQAGGETQYF
CDR3 DNA: TGCGCCAGCAGCCAGGCGGGAGGAGAGACCCAGTACTTC

clone size: NA
V gene: TRBV21-1
D gene: NA
J gene: TRBJ2-5
CDR3 protein: CASWRSGTQYF
CDR3 DNA: TGTGCCAGTTGGCGATCGGGGACCCAGTACTTC

clone size: few
V gene: TRBV27
D gene: TRBD2
J gene: TRBJ2-3
CDR3 protein: CASSPAGGRTDTQYF
CDR3 DNA: TGTGCCAGCAGTCCTGCGGGGGGTCGCACAGATACGCAGTATTTT